The 26 T cell receptor beta chains presented below share a single source sample, sequenced in a study of beta chain features in type 1 diabetes. The isolated RNA, all of it, was reverse transcribed, so expressed TCRB transcripts were what got sequenced. Profiled with immunoSEQ multiplex PCR; TCRdb holds only in-frame clones, not every one. The sample contains around 500,000 clones, 9.5% to 12% of which appear only once. Input material: naive CD4+ T cells from blood. These receptors came from a woman between 18 and 29 years old in good health.

The sample holds a few counts of this clone. The chain has TRBV13 and TRBJ1-1, with D perhaps matching TRBD1 (5 bases). Trimming took 1 base from V and 0 from J, leaving 6 bases between them. Germline-derived CDR1 and CDR2 are PRHDT and FYEKMQ (reference sequence). The CDR3 runs 14 residues. The CDR3 sequence: CASSLAGMNTEAFF. The CDR3 DNA sequence: TGTGCCAGCAGCTTAGCAGGGATGAACACTGAAGCTTTCTTT.

V usage is TRBV7-6 and J usage is TRBJ2-1, with D maybe TRBD1 (6 bases). Germline V gene sequence: CDR1 SGHVS, CDR2 FNYEAQ. Trimming left V 4 bases short and J 4 bases short, with 14 bases between. The CDR3 covers 15 residues. CDR3 bases: TGTGCCAGCAGCTCTATCCGGACAGTTTACAATGAGCAGTTCTTC. It specifies CASSSIRTVYNEQFF.

The gene calls are TRBV13 and TRBJ2-7; 8 bases are shared with TRBD1. With V trimmed by 4 bases and J by 1 base, 9 bases remained unmatched. The CDR3 loop spans 16 amino acids. CDR1 PRHDT and CDR2 FYEKMQ come from the germline V gene (reference sequence). CDR3 amino acids: CASSSLRDRSSYEQYV. CDR3 in DNA: TGTGCCAGCAGCTCCCTGCGGGACAGGTCGTCCTACGAGCAGTACGTC.

V and J are TRBV23-1 and TRBJ2-3; D remains unclear. TRBV23-1 carries the ORF label, with uncertain function. This CDR3 contains 14 residues. V was cut by 4 bases and J by 2 bases, with 10 bases left in between. CDR3 coding DNA: TGCGCCAGCAGTCGACAAGAGGACACAGATACGCAGTATTTT. The encoded protein is CASSRQEDTDTQYF.

The chain carries TRBV7-9 and TRBJ2-7, with 9 bases that match TRBD1. With 5 bases clipped from V and 0 bases from J, the junction kept 8 bases outside the gene matches. Germline CDR1 SEHNR, CDR2 FQNEAQ (reference sequence). The length of the CDR3 is 16 residues. This CDR3 reads CASSPPGQGGSYEQYF. CDR3 DNA: TGTGCCAGCAGCCCACCGGGACAGGGAGGCTCCTACGAGCAGTACTTC.

This clone was counted only a few times. V gene TRBV7-2 combines with J gene TRBJ2-1, with 10 bases matching TRBD2. The CDR3 contains 16 residues. The germline V gene encodes CDR1 SGHTA and CDR2 FQGNSA. J gave up 4 bases and V 3 bases, and 6 bases lay outside the gene matches. CDR3: CASSFSGTSEYNEQFF. CDR3 nucleotide sequence: TGTGCCAGCAGCTTCTCCGGGACTAGCGAATACAATGAGCAGTTCTTC.

The chain uses TRBV11-2 and TRBJ2-7; maybe TRBD1 (5 bases). Trimming left V 1 base short and J 1 base short, with 8 bases between. The CDR3 length is 14 residues. Per germline, CDR1 SGHAT and CDR2 FQNNGV. CDR3 protein: CASSLVTGSYEQYF. The CDR3 region has the DNA TGTGCCAGCAGCTTAGTTACAGGATCCTACGAGCAGTACTTC.

Only a few counts were recorded for this clone. This chain joins TRBV28 and TRBJ2-7; possibly TRBD2 for D (6 bases). Germline V gives CDR1 MDHEN, CDR2 SYDVKM. The CDR3 has 12 amino acids. Trimming took 6 bases from V and 6 from J, leaving 12 bases between them. The CDR3 coding sequence is TGTGCCAGCAGCCGACTAGGAGCCGAGCAGTACGTC. Translating it yields CASSRLGAEQYV.

This clone appeared a few times. J is TRBJ2-6 and V is TRBV7-2; 7 nucleotides align to TRBD1. CDR1 and CDR2 from the germline V gene are SGHTA and FQGNSA. The CDR3 contains 17 residues. Trimming took 4 bases from V and 12 from J; bases not matched to a gene: 18. The CDR3 loop reads CASSSRRRGGLKSVLTF. CDR3 in DNA: TGTGCCAGCAGCTCAAGACGAAGAGGGGGCTTGAAGAGCGTCCTGACTTTC.

In this sample, this clone turned up a few times. The V call is TRBV5-1, the J call TRBJ2-5; TRBD1 or TRBD2 may be the D gene (6 bases each). Trimming cost V 7 bases and J 4 bases, with 14 bases left between them. The CDR3 loop spans 13 amino acids. The germline V gene encodes CDR1 SGHRS and CDR2 YFSETQ. CDR3 DNA sequence: TGCGCCAGCCAGTTGGGGGGCGGAGAGACCCAGTACTTC. It codes for CASQLGGGETQYF.

The chain combines TRBV7-8 with TRBJ2-6, with D unclear. Looked up from germline, CDR1 is SGHVS and CDR2 is FQNEAQ. Trimming shortened V by 0 bases and J by 1 base, and 4 bases separated the two germline ends. This CDR3 spans 15 amino acids. Here the CDR3 DNA reads TGTGCCAGCAGCTTAGCGATTTCTGGGGCCAACGTCCTGACTTTC. Amino acids: CASSLAISGANVLTF.

The chain links TRBV15 to TRBJ2-6, with D hard to call. Germline-derived CDR1 and CDR2 are LNHNV and YYDKDF (reference sequence). V lost 3 bases, J lost 0 bases, and 15 bases lay in between. The CDR3 sequence is 18 residues long. The CDR3 bases are TGTGCCACCAGCAGCCAGAAAAGCCACCGCTCTGGGGCCAACGTCCTGACTTTC. Amino acids: CATSSQKSHRSGANVLTF.

This rearrangement joins TRBV6-5 to TRBJ2-7, with D tentatively TRBD1 or TRBD2 (6 bases each). V lost 6 bases, J lost 2 bases, and 14 bases lay in between. Germline CDR1 MNHEY, CDR2 SVGAGI. The CDR3 runs to 14 residues. The CDR3 sequence is CASSPGGRPYEQYV. DNA for the CDR3: TGTGCCAGCAGCCCTGGGGGGCGGCCCTACGAGCAGTACGTC.

The rearrangement joins TRBV7-2 to TRBJ2-5; D gene ambiguous. Germline V gene data show CDR1 as SGHTA and CDR2 as FQGNSA. The CDR3 loop spans 15 amino acids. V gave up 1 base and J gave up 7 bases, with 16 bases separating them. The CDR3 DNA is TGTGCCAGCAGCTTAGAGCTAGGACCCCGAGGGACCCAGTACTTC. Translated, it gives CASSLELGPRGTQYF.

The rearrangement links TRBV9 to TRBJ2-2; D call uncertain. Per the germline V gene, CDR1 is SGDLS and CDR2 is YYNGEE. This CDR3 is 14 amino acids long. V lost 0 bases and J lost 4, with 7 bases in between. CDR3 coding DNA: TGTGCCAGCAGCGTAGCTGCCGGCACCGGGGAGCTGTTTTTT. This translates into CASSVAAGTGELFF.

This clone came up a few times. The J gene is TRBJ2-5, the V gene TRBV7-2; 10 bases fit TRBD2. The CDR3 is 17 amino acids. Looked up from germline, CDR1 is SGHTA and CDR2 is FQGNSA. Trimming took 3 bases from V and 6 from J; bases not matched to a gene: 13. The CDR3 here is CASSFAKTSGRGKTQYF. For the CDR3, the DNA is TGTGCCAGCAGCTTTGCGAAAACAAGCGGGAGGGGCAAGACCCAGTACTTC.

This clone came up a few times. The chain is built from TRBV14 and TRBJ2-5; 9 bases agree with TRBD2. The trim removed 4 bases at V and 5 bases at J, leaving 5 bases unmatched. Germline CDR1 and CDR2: SGHDN and FVKESK. This CDR3 is built from 14 residues. CDR3 bases: TGTGCCAGCAGCCTAGAGCGGGGGGTGGAGACCCAGTACTTC. Its protein product is CASSLERGVETQYF.

The chain recombines TRBV11-2 with TRBJ2-5, with D possibly being TRBD2 (6 bases). Deletions cut 5 bases from V and 1 base from J, with 11 bases between. This CDR3 is 14 amino acids long. CDR1 is SGHAT, CDR2 FQNNGV, per germline. CDR3 nucleotides: TGTGCCAGCAGCCCAAGGGACTTCCAAGAGACCCAGTACTTC. This translates into CASSPRDFQETQYF. The variable domain in full, with the rest retrieved from reference TRBV11-2 and TRBJ2-5, is EAGVAQSPRYKIIEKRQSVAFWCNPISGHATLYWYQQILGQGPKLLIQFQNNGVVDDSQLPKDRFSAERLKGVDSTLKIQPAKLEDSAVYLCASSPRDFQETQYFGPGTRLLVL.

This clone has just a few counts. The chain carries TRBV5-1 and TRBJ2-2; D uncertain. The CDR3 is made up of 14 amino acids. V lost 1 base to trimming and J lost 0 bases, with 4 bases between them. Germline V gene data show CDR1 as SGHRS and CDR2 as YFSETQ. The CDR3 sequence is CASSLSSNTGELFF. DNA for the CDR3: TGCGCCAGCAGCTTGTCTTCGAACACCGGGGAGCTGTTTTTT.

In its sample, this clone was seen a few times. The chain joins TRBV27 to TRBJ2-3; no reliable D call. The V end was cut by 1 base, the J end by 4 bases, with 9 bases between. CDR1 MNHEY and CDR2 SMNVEV come from the germline V gene (reference sequence). The CDR3 runs 14 residues. CDR3 DNA: TGTGCCAGCAGTTTATTGAATCGTCCAGATACGCAGTATTTT. Its protein is CASSLLNRPDTQYF.

This clone was seen a handful of times. The CDR3: CASSQRLKGYTF. The CDR3 nucleotides read TGTGCCAGCAGCCAGCGTTTAAAGGGCTACACCTTC. The rearrangement uses TRBV5-6 and TRBJ1-2; D remains unclear. CDR1 is SGHDT, CDR2 YYEEEE, per germline. The CDR3 runs to 12 residues. Trimming removed 4 bases from V and 8 bases from J, with 12 bases in between.

The chain joins TRBV5-1 to TRBJ1-3; no clear D. CDR1 SGHRS and CDR2 YFSETQ come from the germline V gene. There are 15 residues in the CDR3. The V end lost 4 bases, the J end lost 4 bases, and 15 bases lay between the germline ends. This chain's CDR3 is CASSRAQMTGNTIYF. DNA of the CDR3: TGCGCCAGCAGCCGAGCCCAAATGACAGGAAACACCATATATTTT. The whole variable domain, remainder taken from reference TRBV5-1 and TRBJ1-3, is KAGVTQTPRYLIKTRGQQVTLSCSPISGHRSVSWYQQTPGQGLQFLFEYFSETQRNKGNFPGRFSGRQFSNSRSEMNVSTLELGDSALYLCASSRAQMTGNTIYFGEGSWLTVV.

The DNA for the CDR3 is TGTGCCAGCAGTGAAGGGGGAGGAATCGCTGAAGCTTTCTTT. Its protein is CASSEGGGIAEAFF. The chain recombines TRBV25-1 with TRBJ1-1; possibly TRBD1 for D (5 bases). V lost 2 bases to trimming and J lost 6 bases, with 13 bases between them. Germline-derived CDR1 and CDR2 are MGHDK and SYGVNS. The CDR3 sequence is 14 residues long.

The V call is TRBV4-1, the J call TRBJ2-6; TRBD1 aligns across 9 bases. Germline CDR1 reads MGHRA; CDR2 reads YSYEKL. This CDR3 is built from 16 residues. Germline trimming cut 3 bases from V and 12 bases from J; bases unmatched to any gene: 12. CDR3 in DNA: TGCGCCAGCAGCCATCGCAAACAGGGGGCCCAACGCGTCCTGACTTTC. Encoded protein: CASSHRKQGAQRVLTF.

In this sample, this clone turned up a few times. The rearrangement uses TRBV7-9 and TRBJ2-7; D gene unclear. Germline values: CDR1 SEHNR, CDR2 FQNEAQ (reference sequence). V was pared by 3 bases and J by 0 bases, with 12 bases between. The CDR3 is 15 amino acids. CDR3 residues: CASSLSGPTSYEQYF. CDR3 in DNA: TGTGCCAGCAGCTTGAGTGGGCCGACCTCCTACGAGCAGTACTTC.

This clone showed up just once. This chain uses TRBV2 with TRBJ2-5, with TRBD1 matching 7 bases. The V gene end was trimmed by 8 bases and the J gene end by 2 bases; junction bases not matched to a gene: 8. CDR3 length equals 14 residues. Germline CDR1 SNHLY, CDR2 FYNNEI. CDR3 region: CASSLETGQETQYF. The CDR3 DNA sequence: TGTGCCAGCTCTCTTGAGACAGGGCAAGAGACCCAGTACTTC.